This T cell receptor beta chain was retrieved from a study of cytomegalovirus exposure and HLA in healthy donors. Comment on this clone: Its antigen is undetermined.

Use of 60 Vbeta and 13 Jbeta primers characterized the PCR. Data came from immunoSEQ multiplex PCR; TCRdb stores just in-frame clones and leaves some out. The sample has roughly 160,000 clones, roughly 81% seen once. The study's findings and limits: Highly shared sequence variants in one cluster were likely a sequencing artifact.

The CDR3 has 15 residues. Germline V gene lookup returns CDR1 SQVTM and CDR2 ANQGSEA. V lost 7 bases and J lost 2, with 20 bases in between. This clonotype was sampled from a woman aged 45-65 years in good health and CMV-seronegative. The sequenced sample consisted of PBMCs. This rearrangement joins TRBV29-1 to TRBJ1-2; possible D gene TRBD1, 5 bases. In DNA, the CDR3 is TGCAGCGCTTACTCCCTTAGACAGACCAACTATGGCTACACCTTC. It yields the protein CSAYSLRQTNYGYTF.